The clone carrying this T cell receptor beta chain occurred a few times. The sample comes from a study of human T cells and chemical hapten exposure. Study at large: A 2 cm by 2 cm inner upper arm patch received 2% DPC for sensitization.

One entry per CDR3 protein, called by TCRdb with MiXCR from the RACE reads. The sample gives about 120,000 distinct CDR3 sequences, about 12% of which show up once; 1.3% to 1.5% is in the top ten. Time point denoted: patch test 1, 2 weeks after DPC sensitization. Indicated treatment: therapeutic diphenylcyclopropenone sensitization with weekly scalp DPC. Alopecia patients deemed DPC-suitable, aged 18 to 70, excluding pregnancy. The CDR3 loop spans 14 amino acids. The V and J ends lost 6 bases and 3 bases respectively, with 12 bases between them. This material consisted of whole blood, taken in connection with sensitization to the hapten diphenylcyclopropenone (DPC). This sequence joins TRBV12-3 or TRBV12-4 and TRBJ1-5; D ambiguous. The source is a woman aged 45-59 years with alopecia areata. Some clones in this sample may be carry-over from other donors' samples. The CDR3: CASSLTGLNQPQHF. The CDR3 DNA reads as TGTGCCAGCAGCTTGACCGGGCTCAATCAGCCCCAGCATTTT.